This T cell receptor beta chain was sequenced for a study of shared clonotypes between healthy human individuals. Study background: CD8 memory received one plate per donor, CD8 naive two, CD4 memory three and CD4 naive three.

Whole-study findings and limits: About 5% was the fraction of naive CD4 clonotypes found shared across a few donors. Among donors, clonotype sharing was expected to be affected by sequencing depth.

This CDR3 contains 13 residues. Germline V lookup: CDR1 SGHTA, CDR2 FQGNSA. Concerning this clone itself: Its antigen is undetermined. At one boundary the junction diverges from the germline segment, which might be a read error.

Once extracted for a subset, genomic DNA was divided evenly among several immunoSEQ plates. Some clones are missing from TCRdb's copy, which holds only in-frame ones; the method was immunoSEQ multiplex PCR. The sample carries approximately 2.5 million clones, under 95% recorded once. The clonotype comes from a young man in good health. Some clones in this sample may be carry-over from other donors' samples. Sequenced sample: naive CD4+ T cells from PBMCs. The subset: CD45RA+ positively selected. The V and J genes are TRBV7-2 and TRBJ2-1, with TRBD1 as a possible D gene (6 bases). The CDR3 sequence is CASSFDTGTWTIF. The CDR3, as DNA: TGTGCCAGCAGCTTCGACACTGGGACATGGACAATCTTC.